This section outlines one T cell receptor beta chain sequence together with its context. Its specificity is unknown. The sample comes from a study of beta chain features in type 1 diabetes. Findings and limits, study-wide: Junctions at VDJ sites from type 1 diabetes patients had fewer insertions and more deletions. Type 1 diabetes patients showed a moderate but significant shortening of TCRB CDR3s in all four CD4+ subsets. Within patients, naive, central memory and Treg TCRB repertoires seemed more similar than within healthy donors.

TCRB transcripts that were expressed got sequenced, as all of the isolated RNA had been reverse transcribed. TCRdb's copy holds only in-frame clones and misses some; the assay was immunoSEQ multiplex PCR. Of approximately 41,000 clones listed, approximately 60% are singletons. The CDR3 is made up of 13 amino acids. Trimming took off 6 bases at V and 5 bases at J, with 14 bases between the two ends. Germline CDR1 SGHKS, CDR2 YYEKEE (reference sequence). The chain employs TRBV5-5 and TRBJ1-1; no definite D call. The receptor was derived from a man in his thirties or forties with type 1 diabetes. Some clones in this sample may be carry-over from other donors' samples. The sequenced material came from Tregs from blood. This CDR3 reads CASTVASGTEAFF. As DNA, the CDR3 is TGTGCCAGCACCGTCGCATCGGGGACTGAAGCTTTCTTT.